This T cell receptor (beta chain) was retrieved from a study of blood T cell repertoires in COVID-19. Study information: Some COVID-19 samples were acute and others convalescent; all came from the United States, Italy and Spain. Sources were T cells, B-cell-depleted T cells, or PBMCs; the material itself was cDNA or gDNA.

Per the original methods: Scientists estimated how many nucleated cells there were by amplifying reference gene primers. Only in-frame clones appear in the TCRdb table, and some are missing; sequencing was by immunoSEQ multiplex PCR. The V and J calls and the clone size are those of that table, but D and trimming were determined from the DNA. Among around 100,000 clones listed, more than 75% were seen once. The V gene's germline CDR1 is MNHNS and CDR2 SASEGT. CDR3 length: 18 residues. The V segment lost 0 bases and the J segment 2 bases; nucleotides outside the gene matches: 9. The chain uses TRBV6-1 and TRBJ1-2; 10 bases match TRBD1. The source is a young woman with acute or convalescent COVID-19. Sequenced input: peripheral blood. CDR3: CASSEARQGAILNYGYTF. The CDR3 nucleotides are TGTGCCAGCAGTGAAGCACGACAGGGGGCGATCCTGAACTATGGCTACACCTTC.